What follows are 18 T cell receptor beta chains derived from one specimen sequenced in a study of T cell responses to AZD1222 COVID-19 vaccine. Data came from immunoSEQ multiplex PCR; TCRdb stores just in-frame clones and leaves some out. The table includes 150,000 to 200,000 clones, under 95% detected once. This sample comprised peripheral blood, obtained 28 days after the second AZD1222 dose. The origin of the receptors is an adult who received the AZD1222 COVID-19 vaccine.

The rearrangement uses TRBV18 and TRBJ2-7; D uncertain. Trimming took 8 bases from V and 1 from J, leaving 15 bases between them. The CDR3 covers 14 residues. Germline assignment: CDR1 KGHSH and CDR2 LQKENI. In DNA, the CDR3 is TGTGCCAGCCCAAGGACGGTCACATCCTACGAGCAGTACTTC. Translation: CASPRTVTSYEQYF.

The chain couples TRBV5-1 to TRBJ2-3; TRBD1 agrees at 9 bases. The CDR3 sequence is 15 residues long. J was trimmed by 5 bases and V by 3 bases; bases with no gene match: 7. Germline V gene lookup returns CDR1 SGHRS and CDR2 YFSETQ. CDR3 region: CASSSGTGWGDTQYF. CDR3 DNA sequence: TGCGCCAGCAGCTCCGGGACAGGGTGGGGAGATACGCAGTATTTT. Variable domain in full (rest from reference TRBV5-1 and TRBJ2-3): KAGVTQTPRYLIKTRGQQVTLSCSPISGHRSVSWYQQTPGQGLQFLFEYFSETQRNKGNFPGRFSGRQFSNSRSEMNVSTLELGDSALYLCASSSGTGWGDTQYFGPGTRLTVL.

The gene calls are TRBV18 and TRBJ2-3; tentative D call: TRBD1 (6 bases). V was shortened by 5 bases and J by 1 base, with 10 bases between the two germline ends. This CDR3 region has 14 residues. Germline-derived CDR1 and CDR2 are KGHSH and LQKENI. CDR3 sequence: CASSRTEGTDTQYF. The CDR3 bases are TGTGCCAGCTCAAGGACAGAGGGCACAGATACGCAGTATTTT. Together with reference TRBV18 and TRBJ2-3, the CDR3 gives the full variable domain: NAGVMQNPRHLVRRRGQEARLRCSPMKGHSHVYWYRQLPEEGLKFMVYLQKENIIDESGMPKERFSAEFPKEGPSILRIQQVVRGDSAAYFCASSRTEGTDTQYFGPGTRLTVL.

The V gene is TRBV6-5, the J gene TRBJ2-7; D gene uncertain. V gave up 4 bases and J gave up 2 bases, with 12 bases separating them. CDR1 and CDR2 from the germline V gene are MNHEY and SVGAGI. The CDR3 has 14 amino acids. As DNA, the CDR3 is TGTGCCAGCAGTTCCGGCCCCACCCCCTACGAGCAGTACTTC. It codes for CASSSGPTPYEQYF.

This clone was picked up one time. The CDR3 DNA reads as TGCGCCAGCAGCCAACCTGGCACAGGCTATGGCTACACCTTC. Protein sequence: CASSQPGTGYGYTF. The chain couples TRBV4-1 to TRBJ1-2; a possible D gene is TRBD1 (5 bases). V gave up 2 bases and J gave up 4 bases, with 11 bases separating them. Per germline, CDR1 MGHRA and CDR2 YSYEKL. The length of the CDR3 is 14 residues.

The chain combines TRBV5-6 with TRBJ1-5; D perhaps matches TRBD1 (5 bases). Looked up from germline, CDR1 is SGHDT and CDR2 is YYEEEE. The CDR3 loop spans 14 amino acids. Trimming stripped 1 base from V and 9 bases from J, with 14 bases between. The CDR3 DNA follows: TGTGCCAGCAGCTTGTTCGGGGGAGAGGGGCCCCAGCATTTT. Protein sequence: CASSLFGGEGPQHF. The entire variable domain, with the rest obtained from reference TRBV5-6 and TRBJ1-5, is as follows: DAGVTQSPTHLIKTRGQQVTLRCSPKSGHDTVSWYQQALGQGPQFIFQYYEEEERQRGNFPDRFSGHQFPNYSSELNVNALLLGDSALYLCASSLFGGEGPQHFGDGTRLSIL.

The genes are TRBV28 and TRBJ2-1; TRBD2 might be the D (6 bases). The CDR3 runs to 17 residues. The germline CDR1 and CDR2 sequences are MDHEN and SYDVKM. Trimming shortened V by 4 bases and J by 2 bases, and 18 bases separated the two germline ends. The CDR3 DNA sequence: TGTGCCAGCAGTTCTTACAGTGGGAGGTTCACCTACAATGAGCAGTTCTTC. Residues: CASSSYSGRFTYNEQFF.

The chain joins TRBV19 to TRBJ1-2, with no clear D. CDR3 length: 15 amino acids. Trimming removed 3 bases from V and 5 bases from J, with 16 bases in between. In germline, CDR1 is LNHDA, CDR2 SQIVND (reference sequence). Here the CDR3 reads CASSIRAELPYGYTF. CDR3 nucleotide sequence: TGTGCCAGTAGTATTAGGGCCGAACTACCGTATGGCTACACCTTC.

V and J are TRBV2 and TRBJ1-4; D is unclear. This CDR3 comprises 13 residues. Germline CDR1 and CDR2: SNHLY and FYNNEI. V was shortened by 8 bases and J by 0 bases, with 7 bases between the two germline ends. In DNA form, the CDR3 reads TGTGCCAGCCTCTATGCAACTAATGAAAAACTGTTTTTT. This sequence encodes CASLYATNEKLFF.

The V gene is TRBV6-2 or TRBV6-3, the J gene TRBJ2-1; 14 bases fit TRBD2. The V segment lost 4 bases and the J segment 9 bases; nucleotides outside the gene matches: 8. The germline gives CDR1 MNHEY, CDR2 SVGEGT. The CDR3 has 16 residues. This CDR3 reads CASSSGLAGARGEQFF. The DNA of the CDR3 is TGTGCCAGCAGTTCGGGACTAGCGGGAGCTAGGGGTGAGCAGTTCTTC.

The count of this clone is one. The CDR3 nucleotides read TGTGCCAGCAGCTTAGCGCTCCTGAAGAACAATGAGCAGTTCTTC. Protein sequence: CASSLALLKNNEQFF. The chain couples TRBV7-9 to TRBJ2-1; D unclear. The length of the CDR3 is 15 residues. Germline assignment: CDR1 SEHNR and CDR2 FQNEAQ (reference sequence). V gave up 0 bases and J gave up 5 bases, with 11 bases separating them. Combining the CDR3 with reference TRBV7-9 and TRBJ2-1 gives the whole variable domain DTGVSQNPRHKITKRGQNVTFRCDPISEHNRLYWYRQTLGQGPEFLTYFQNEAQLEKSRLLSDRFSAERPKGSFSTLEIQRTEQGDSAMYLCASSLALLKNNEQFFGPGTRLTVL.

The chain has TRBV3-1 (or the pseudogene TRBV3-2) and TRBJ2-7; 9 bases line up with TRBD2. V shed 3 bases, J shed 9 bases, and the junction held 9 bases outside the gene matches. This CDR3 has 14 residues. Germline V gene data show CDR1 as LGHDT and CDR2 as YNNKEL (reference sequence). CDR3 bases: TGTGCCAGCAGCCAGATAGCGGGGGCGGGTGGGCAGTACTTC. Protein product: CASSQIAGAGGQYF.

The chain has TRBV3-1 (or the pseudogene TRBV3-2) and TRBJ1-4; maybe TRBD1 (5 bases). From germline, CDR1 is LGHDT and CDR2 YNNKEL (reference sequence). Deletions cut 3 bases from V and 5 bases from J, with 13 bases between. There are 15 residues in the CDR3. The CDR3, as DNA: TGTGCCAGCAGCCAGGGTATGGGGGGAAATGAAAAACTGTTTTTT. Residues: CASSQGMGGNEKLFF.

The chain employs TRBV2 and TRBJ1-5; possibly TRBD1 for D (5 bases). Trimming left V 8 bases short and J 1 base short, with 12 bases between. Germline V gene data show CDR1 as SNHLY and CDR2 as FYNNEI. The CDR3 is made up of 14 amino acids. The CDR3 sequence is CASSAGVSNQPQHF. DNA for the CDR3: TGTGCCAGCTCCGCGGGGGTCAGCAATCAGCCCCAGCATTTT.

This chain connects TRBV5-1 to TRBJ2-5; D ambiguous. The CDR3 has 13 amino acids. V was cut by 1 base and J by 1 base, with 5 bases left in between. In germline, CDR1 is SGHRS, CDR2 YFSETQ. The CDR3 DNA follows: TGCGCCAGCAGCTTGACAGTCCAAGAGACCCAGTACTTC. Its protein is CASSLTVQETQYF.

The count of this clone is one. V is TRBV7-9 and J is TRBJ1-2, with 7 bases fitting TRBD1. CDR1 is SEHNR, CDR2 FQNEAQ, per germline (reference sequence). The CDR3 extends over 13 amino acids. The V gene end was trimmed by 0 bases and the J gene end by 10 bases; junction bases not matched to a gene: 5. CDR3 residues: CASSLAGTELYTF. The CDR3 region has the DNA TGTGCCAGCAGCTTAGCAGGGACAGAACTCTACACCTTC.

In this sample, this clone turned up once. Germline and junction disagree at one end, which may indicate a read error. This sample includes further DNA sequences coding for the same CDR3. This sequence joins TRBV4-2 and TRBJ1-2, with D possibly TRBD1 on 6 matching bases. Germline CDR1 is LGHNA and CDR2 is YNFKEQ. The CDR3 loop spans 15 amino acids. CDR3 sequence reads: CASSQALQGDYGYTF. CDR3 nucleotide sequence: TGTGCCAGCAGCCAGGCATTACAGGGTGACTATGGCTACACCTTT.

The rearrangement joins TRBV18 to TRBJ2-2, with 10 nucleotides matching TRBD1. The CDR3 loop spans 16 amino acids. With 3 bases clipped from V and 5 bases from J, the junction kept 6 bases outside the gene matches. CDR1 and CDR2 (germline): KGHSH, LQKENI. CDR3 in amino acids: CASSPLRQGATGELFF. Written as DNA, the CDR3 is TGTGCCAGCTCACCCCTCCGACAGGGGGCAACCGGGGAGCTGTTTTTT.